A single sample gave rise to the 22 T cell receptor beta chains below, sequenced in a study of T cells in Graves' hyperthyroidism and ophthalmopathy. Researchers took RNA transcripts and amplified the TCR beta CDR3 regions from them. Using the HTBI primer set, a first-round RT-PCR was run on the TCR CDR3. From the multiplex PCR reads, TCRdb called clonotypes with MiXCR, one entry per CDR3 protein. The sample has hundreds of thousands of distinct CDR3 sequences, roughly a sixth seen once; the top ten hold 3% to 4%. The specimen was blood. The receptors here all came from a woman in her thirties or forties with Graves' ophthalmopathy.

This clonotype was counted many times. V and J are TRBV2 and TRBJ2-6; the D call may be TRBD1 or TRBD2 (6 bases each). The V gene's germline CDR1 is SNHLY and CDR2 FYNNEI. The CDR3 contains 16 residues. Trimming shortened V by 6 bases and J by 0 bases, and 12 bases separated the two germline ends. CDR3: CASRGGRDSGANVLTF. DNA for the CDR3: TGTGCCAGCAGAGGGGGGCGGGACTCTGGGGCCAACGTCCTGACTTTC.

This clonotype has at least ten counts. The CDR3: CSVAGRPNTDTQYF. CDR3 DNA: TGCAGCGTTGCGGGCAGGCCAAACACAGATACGCAGTATTTT. The rearrangement links TRBV29-1 to TRBJ2-3; D gene unclear. Germline-derived CDR1 and CDR2 are SQVTM and ANQGSEA. This CDR3 is 14 amino acids long. The V end was cut by 4 bases, the J end by 2 bases, with 13 bases between.

The chain joins TRBV27 to TRBJ1-2; 9 positions match TRBD1. V trimming: 7 bases; J trimming: 7 bases; junction bases outside the gene matches: 13. Germline CDR1 reads MNHEY; CDR2 reads SMNVEV (reference sequence). CDR3 length: 15 residues. The CDR3 DNA is TGTGCCAGCACCCTAGGGGGGACAGGGTCCTCTGGCTACACCTTC. Its protein product is CASTLGGTGSSGYTF.

This clonotype was recorded many times. The rearrangement joins TRBV6-1 to TRBJ1-1; tentatively, D is TRBD1 (6 bases). The CDR3 runs to 14 residues. Between the trimmed V and J ends, which lost 1 base and 5 bases, there was a span of 11 bases. Germline CDR1 is MNHNS and CDR2 is SASEGT. The CDR3 protein is CASSEVFRGTEAFF. The DNA for the CDR3 is TGTGCCAGCAGTGAAGTATTTAGGGGGACTGAAGCTTTCTTT.

In this sample, this clonotype turned up many times. The chain has TRBV7-8 and TRBJ2-1; TRBD2 matches 8 bases. This CDR3 region has 15 residues. Trimming took 5 bases from V and 8 from J; bases not matched to a gene: 11. The germline V gene encodes CDR1 SGHVS and CDR2 FQNEAQ. CDR3 amino acids: CASSLGGGLDYEQFF. CDR3 bases: TGTGCCAGCAGCCTCGGCGGGGGACTAGACTATGAGCAGTTCTTC.

The chain uses TRBV4-1 and TRBJ2-5; maybe TRBD2 (7 bases). The CDR3 has 17 amino acids. The V end was cut by 0 bases, the J end by 4 bases, with 18 bases between. CDR1 and CDR2 (germline): MGHRA, YSYEKL. The CDR3 sequence is CASSQDWGATGGETQYF. The CDR3 coding sequence is TGCGCCAGCAGCCAAGATTGGGGGGCTACGGGGGGAGAGACCCAGTACTTC.

The genes are TRBV7-3 and TRBJ2-6; 7 bases align to TRBD2. The V segment lost 5 bases and the J segment 0 bases; nucleotides outside the gene matches: 19. CDR1 and CDR2 (germline): SGHTA, FQGTGA. The CDR3 consists of 21 residues. The CDR3: CASSPPLGGGAVPSGANVLTF. In DNA, the CDR3 is TGTGCCAGCAGCCCCCCCCTAGGCGGGGGAGCCGTTCCCTCTGGGGCCAACGTCCTGACTTTC. Variable domain in full (rest from reference TRBV7-3 and TRBJ2-6): GAGVSQTPSNKVTEKGKYVELRCDPISGHTALYWYRQSLGQGPEFLIYFQGTGAADDSGLPNDRFFAVRPEGSVSTLKIQRTERGDSAVYLCASSPPLGGGAVPSGANVLTFGAGSRLTVL.

At least ten counts were recorded for this clonotype. The rearrangement links TRBV18 to TRBJ1-1; 8 bases agree with TRBD1. The CDR3 totals 13 residues. J was trimmed by 7 bases and V by 4 bases; bases with no gene match: 5. Germline CDR1 reads KGHSH; CDR2 reads LQKENI. The CDR3 DNA is TGTGCCAGCTCACTCGGACAGGGAAATGAAGCTTTCTTT. This codes for CASSLGQGNEAFF.

The chain joins TRBV20-1 to TRBJ2-2, with 10 positions matching TRBD2. V lost 2 bases, J lost 2 bases, and 11 bases stayed unmatched. CDR3 length equals 18 residues. The V gene's germline CDR1 is DFQATT and CDR2 SNEGSKA (reference sequence). Here the CDR3 DNA reads TGCAGTGCTAGAATGGAACTAGCGGGGTGGCCAAACACCGGGGAGCTGTTTTTT. The encoded protein is CSARMELAGWPNTGELFF.

This clonotype has ten or more counts. The chain has TRBV5-1 and TRBJ2-1; D is uncertain. Germline V gives CDR1 SGHRS, CDR2 YFSETQ. This CDR3 spans 12 amino acids. Trimming removed 1 base from V and 7 bases from J, with 6 bases in between. In nucleotides, the CDR3 is TGCGCCAGCAGCTTGAAATCTAATGAGCAGTTCTTC. This translates into CASSLKSNEQFF.

This clonotype was seen ten or more times. This chain connects TRBV7-6 to TRBJ1-5, with a weak D call TRBD1 (5 bases). CDR1 is SGHVS, CDR2 FNYEAQ, per germline. This CDR3 spans 15 amino acids. Trimming cost V 2 bases and J 6 bases, with 14 bases left between them. This chain's CDR3 is CASSLNQGEIQPQHF. In DNA, the CDR3 is TGTGCCAGCAGCTTAAACCAGGGTGAAATTCAGCCCCAGCATTTT.

Comments on this clonotype: This may be a read error, as it is one base from a much larger clone. Here the CDR3 DNA reads TGTGCCAGCAGTCCCGGGGTTCTTAGCAATCAGCCCCGGCATTTT. Amino acid sequence: CASSPGVLSNQPRHF. This chain connects TRBV28 to TRBJ1-5; no clear D. CDR1 is MDHEN, CDR2 SYDVKM, per germline. This CDR3 region has 15 residues.

The chain's CDR3 is CSVEGAGGNQPQHF. The CDR3 bases are TGCAGCGTTGAAGGAGCCGGGGGCAATCAGCCCCAGCATTTT. V and J are TRBV29-1 and TRBJ1-5; D is ambiguous. The CDR3 extends over 14 amino acids. V was pared by 1 base and J by 2 bases, with 9 bases between. The germline gives CDR1 SQVTM, CDR2 ANQGSEA.

This clonotype was counted a few times. The genes are TRBV9 and TRBJ2-5, with 14 nucleotides matching TRBD2. V dropped 2 bases and J dropped 3; count of bases not matched to a gene: 3. The CDR3 is made up of 16 amino acids. CDR1 is SGDLS and CDR2 is YYNGEE in the germline V gene. The CDR3 sequence: CASSVMGLAGEETQYF. In DNA form, the CDR3 reads TGTGCCAGCAGCGTGATGGGACTAGCGGGAGAAGAGACCCAGTACTTC.

This clonotype was found a few times. The V gene is TRBV29-1, the J gene TRBJ2-1; 8 nucleotides match TRBD2. The CDR3 consists of 13 residues. V lost 3 bases and J lost 15; bases outside the gene matches: 13. Germline CDR1 SQVTM, CDR2 ANQGSEA. The CDR3 region has the DNA TGCAGCGTTGAGCTCCGGGAGGGGCCCTTTCGGTTCTTC. It encodes CSVELREGPFRFF.

The chain employs TRBV7-9 and TRBJ1-4, with D uncertain. V gave up 1 base and J gave up 5 bases, with 11 bases separating them. Germline values: CDR1 SEHNR, CDR2 FQNEAQ (reference sequence). This CDR3 contains 15 residues. The DNA for the CDR3 is TGTGCCAGCAGCTTAGTCGGTCAGGTGAATGAAAAACTGTTTTTT. It yields the protein CASSLVGQVNEKLFF.

This clonotype was seen ten or more times. The chain couples TRBV7-3 to TRBJ2-1, with 7 bases fitting TRBD2. The CDR3 runs 12 residues. Trimming took 3 bases from V and 13 from J; bases not matched to a gene: 6. Per the germline V gene, CDR1 is SGHTA and CDR2 is FQGTGA. The CDR3 reads CASSFQRGVQFF. DNA of the CDR3: TGTGCCAGCAGCTTTCAACGGGGGGTCCAGTTCTTC.

This clonotype was found many times. The J gene is TRBJ1-4, the V gene TRBV6-1; D gene ambiguous. There are 17 residues in the CDR3. From germline, CDR1 is MNHNS and CDR2 SASEGT. V gave up 0 bases and J gave up 8 bases, with 19 bases separating them. The CDR3 sequence: CASSEAPSLNTGEKLFF. CDR3 nucleotides: TGTGCCAGCAGTGAAGCGCCATCGTTGAATACCGGGGAAAAACTGTTTTTT.

The chain employs TRBV7-3 and TRBJ2-1, with 9 bases lining up with TRBD1. After removal of 5 bases from V and 9 bases from J, the junction contained 5 bases not matched to a gene. Germline lookup yields CDR1 SGHTA and CDR2 FQGTGA. The CDR3 is 13 residues long. CDR3 sequence (DNA): TGTGCCAGCAGCGCTGGGACAGGGAGTGAGCAGTTCTTC. It translates to CASSAGTGSEQFF.

This clonotype has at least ten counts. J is TRBJ2-1 and V is TRBV28; 7 bases match TRBD2. The CDR3 consists of 16 residues. Trimming cost V 6 bases and J 0 bases; bases outside gene matches: 8. CDR1 is MDHEN and CDR2 is SYDVKM in the germline V gene. The CDR3 spells CASRLVASGSYNEQFF. As DNA, the CDR3 is TGTGCCAGCAGGCTAGTAGCTAGCGGCTCCTACAATGAGCAGTTCTTC.

This clonotype has more than one count but fewer than ten. The V gene is TRBV30, the J gene TRBJ2-2; the D is unclear. V lost 3 bases, J lost 5 bases, and 7 bases lay in between. This CDR3 is built from 12 residues. CDR1 is GTSNPN, CDR2 SVGIG, per germline (reference sequence). The CDR3 DNA sequence: TGTGCCTGGAGCTGGTTTACCGGGGAGCTGTTTTTT. This sequence encodes CAWSWFTGELFF.

This clonotype was recorded at least ten times. The V gene is TRBV11-2, the J gene TRBJ2-5; D perhaps matches TRBD2 (6 bases). Germline assignment: CDR1 SGHAT and CDR2 FQNNGV. V shed 1 base and J shed 1 base, with 10 bases lying between them. This CDR3 comprises 15 residues. For the CDR3, the DNA is TGTGCCAGCAGCTTAGGGGGGACTGTCCAAGAGACCCAGTACTTC. Protein product: CASSLGGTVQETQYF.